This TCR beta chain was recovered during a study of preoperative IRX-2 immunotherapy in early breast cancer (dated by TCRdb to the late 2010s). CDR3 length: 14 amino acids, cysteine to phenylalanine. Just CDR3 DNA is preserved here, 42 bases in frame from base 1. The germline V gene yields SGHVS for CDR1 and FQNEAQ for CDR2. V loses 4 bases, J loses 6 bases, and the germline ends lie 15 bases apart. The treatment or condition tag for this specimen amounts to: preoperative locoregional IRX-2 cytokine immunotherapy. The samples were obtained from a phase Ib study that tested preoperative, locoregional IRX-2 cytokine immunotherapy designed to prime immune responses. Donors were patients with early-stage breast cancer who received IRX-2 before surgery. Receptors were amplified or captured by the immunoSEQ multiplex PCR assay. As stored in TCRdb, this immuneACCESS dataset retains in-frame rearrangements with V and J assigned. A fraction of the clones does not appear; measured against another copy, unresolved V genes explain less than half of the discrepancy, and the remainder lacks a known reason. Present in this sample are 35,000 to 40,000 clones, approximately 80% of which were seen just once. About 1.5% of the sample goes to the ten largest clones.

On this clone itself: It has no known antigen specificity. Base qualities were left out, and no much larger clone turns up one base away.

The TCR comes from a human donor with breast cancer. This sequence uses TRBV7-8 and TRBJ1-2, with an unclear D gene assignment. Sequencing used lymph node tissue, obtained after IRX-2 immunotherapy. DNA sequence: TGTGCCAGCAGCTCCCGGGATAGGGCTGATGGCTACACCTTC. Its protein reads: CASSSRDRADGYTF.